Detailed here is one T cell receptor (beta chain). This record belongs to a study of T cell changes during pregnancy in multiple sclerosis. TCRdb's copy holds only in-frame clones and misses some; the assay was immunoSEQ multiplex PCR. The table records approximately 50,000 clones, approximately 94% of them present only once. From germline, CDR1 is MDHEN and CDR2 SYDVKM. V lost 7 bases and J 1 base, leaving 4 bases between the germline ends. This CDR3 has 11 amino acids. This TCR came from a female donor with multiple sclerosis, enrolled in a pregnancy study. V is TRBV28 and J is TRBJ1-2; D unresolved. The source was CD4+ T cells from peripheral blood mononuclear cells, collected in the third trimester of pregnancy. The CDR3 protein is CASTFNYGYTF. In DNA form, the CDR3 reads TGTGCCAGCACCTTTAACTATGGCTACACCTTC.